The clone carrying this TCR beta chain is medium-sized (0.01 to 0.1%) by share. These data originate in a study of T and B cells in COVID-19 patients. CDR1 and CDR2 (germline): MNHEY, SVGEGT. CDR3 length: 14 residues. V shed 5 bases and J 10 bases; nucleotides not matched to a gene: 6. Blood genomic DNA input for TRB amplification was roughly 220-500 ng. Multiplex PCR with BIOMED2 TRB-A/B primer pools amplified TRB rearrangements. TCRdb ran MiXCR on the multiplex PCR reads and lists one entry per CDR3 protein. The table records some 15,000 distinct CDR3 sequences, about 31% of them present only once. The sequenced sample was blood. The source of this sequence is a human donor who had recovered from COVID-19. The chain couples TRBV6-2 or TRBV6-3 to TRBJ2-1; 12 bases align to TRBD2. CDR3 region: CASSLTGTSGEQFF. CDR3 sequence (DNA): TGTGCCAGCAGTCTAACCGGGACTAGCGGGGAGCAGTTCTTC.